This TCR beta chain was captured in a study of PD-1 blockade in classical Hodgkin lymphoma. Study results and limitations: Baseline TCR diversity was reportedly lower in newly diagnosed patients than healthy donors. The causes of the repertoire differences, possibly disease activity or prior therapy, remain undefined.

This CDR3 has 14 residues. Germline CDR1 and CDR2: LNHDA and SQIVND (reference sequence). The V end lost 2 bases, the J end lost 3 bases, and 8 bases lay between the germline ends. In regard to this clone: The antigen remains unidentified.

Time point in this sample: newly diagnosed, previously untreated cHL patient sample. TCRdb's copy holds only in-frame clones and misses some; the assay was immunoSEQ multiplex PCR. Here the sample spans about 47,000 clones, approximately 91% being singletons. Sequencing used peripheral blood mononuclear cells (PBMCs). The chain has TRBV19 and TRBJ1-3; D uncertain. The source is a human donor with classical Hodgkin lymphoma. The CDR3 loop is CASSIIGVGNTIYF. CDR3 DNA: TGTGCCAGTAGTATAATTGGGGTTGGAAACACCATATATTTT.